Following are 7 T cell receptor beta chains from one sample sequenced in a study of T cell changes during pregnancy in multiple sclerosis. The assay was immunoSEQ multiplex PCR, and TCRdb's table has in-frame clones only and misses some. The data contain under 50,000 clones, about 92% of them singletons. The sample consisted of CD8+ T cells from peripheral blood mononuclear cells, taken in the third trimester of pregnancy. The origin of the receptors is a female donor with multiple sclerosis, enrolled in a pregnancy study.

The chain carries TRBV5-5 and TRBJ2-2; a weak D match, TRBD1 (5 bases). The germline V gene has CDR1 SGHKS and CDR2 YYEKEE (reference sequence). V was clipped by 4 bases and J by 6 bases, with 10 bases between them. The CDR3 totals 13 residues. The CDR3 DNA reads TGTGCCAGCAGCCTTAGGGGCGCCGGGGAGCTGTTTTTT. It codes for CASSLRGAGELFF.

This sequence joins TRBV2 and TRBJ2-2; 7 bases align to TRBD1. CDR3 length: 14 residues. Germline V gives CDR1 SNHLY, CDR2 FYNNEI. The V segment lost 9 bases and the J segment 3 bases; nucleotides outside the gene matches: 7. CDR3 nucleotide sequence: TGTGCCAGAAAGACCGGGACAGACACCGGGGAGCTGTTTTTT. Amino acids: CARKTGTDTGELFF.

The chain recombines TRBV11-2 with TRBJ2-7, with 9 positions matching TRBD2. The CDR3 has 16 amino acids. The V gene's germline CDR1 is SGHAT and CDR2 FQNNGV. With V trimmed by 8 bases and J by 2 bases, 13 bases remained unmatched. The CDR3 DNA sequence: TGTGCCAGCGATGACAAGCGGGGGGCGAAGACCTACGAGCAGTACTTC. It encodes CASDDKRGAKTYEQYF.

The chain couples TRBV19 to TRBJ1-5; 7 bases align to TRBD1. The germline CDR1 and CDR2 sequences are LNHDA and SQIVND (reference sequence). CDR3 length: 15 amino acids. The J segment lost 0 bases and the V segment lost 7 bases, leaving 6 bases of the junction unmatched. The chain's CDR3 is CASTPTGASNQPQHF. The CDR3 DNA sequence: TGTGCCAGTACCCCAACAGGGGCTAGCAATCAGCCCCAGCATTTT.

This chain links TRBV10-2 with TRBJ1-4; D is possibly TRBD1 (6 bases). Germline CDR1 reads WSHSY; CDR2 reads SAAADI. The V end lost 5 bases, the J end lost 7 bases, and 14 bases lay between the germline ends. The length of the CDR3 is 14 residues. This CDR3 is CASSPTGIGEKLFF. The CDR3 DNA sequence: TGCGCCAGCAGTCCCACAGGGATCGGTGAAAAACTGTTTTTT.

The rearrangement uses TRBV19 and TRBJ1-2, with no clear D. Trimming pared 8 bases from V and 2 bases from J, leaving 6 bases between. Germline loops: CDR1 LNHDA, CDR2 SQIVND (reference sequence). The CDR3 runs to 11 residues. Here the CDR3 DNA reads TGTGCCAGTTCGGGGAACTATGGCTACACCTTC. Its translation: CASSGNYGYTF.

The sample holds one count of this clone. The chain carries TRBV6-1 and TRBJ2-7; TRBD1 matches 9 bases. Germline values: CDR1 MNHNS, CDR2 SASEGT. The J segment lost 4 bases and the V segment lost 3 bases, leaving 10 bases of the junction unmatched. The CDR3 runs to 16 residues. The DNA for the CDR3 is TGTGCCAGCAGTGATACAAAGGAACAGGGGGCGTACGAGCAGTACTTC. It yields the protein CASSDTKEQGAYEQYF.